Each of the 10 T cell receptor beta chains below was sequenced from the same sample in a study of shared clonotypes between healthy human individuals. Using immunoSEQ multiplex PCR, the repertoire was profiled, and TCRdb retains in-frame clones only, with some absent. The table has around 550,000 clones, 96% seen once. The sequenced material came from naive CD4+ T cells sorted from blood. Subset: CD45RA+ positively selected. These receptors were collected from a woman aged 25 to 39 in good health.

The CDR3 region has the DNA TGTGCCAGCAGCACGGGACAGGGGGGGTACACTGAAGCTTTCTTT. This sequence encodes CASSTGQGGYTEAFF. This sequence joins TRBV7-2 and TRBJ1-1, with TRBD1 identical over 11 bases. Germline CDR1 and CDR2: SGHTA and FQGNSA. With 5 bases clipped from V and 3 bases from J, the junction kept 5 bases outside the gene matches. CDR3 size: 15 residues.

This clone was seen only once. V and J are TRBV18 and TRBJ1-4; 7 bases map to TRBD1. V trimming: 1 base; J trimming: 3 bases; junction bases outside the gene matches: 2. The germline gives CDR1 KGHSH, CDR2 LQKENI. CDR3 length: 15 amino acids. Here the CDR3 DNA reads TGTGCCAGCTCACCACAGGGACAGCCTAATGAAAAACTGTTTTTT. Translation gives CASSPQGQPNEKLFF.

The chain uses TRBV18 and TRBJ1-5; 8 bases map to TRBD1. V shed 3 bases and J 7 bases; nucleotides not matched to a gene: 5. CDR1 is KGHSH and CDR2 is LQKENI in the germline V gene. The CDR3 length is 14 residues. CDR3 DNA sequence: TGTGCCAGCTCACCCTCAGGGGGCGGCCAGCCCCAGCATTTT. Translated: CASSPSGGGQPQHF.

The chain carries TRBV11-3 and TRBJ2-1; D not certain. With 2 bases removed from V and 4 bases from J, the gap between germline ends came to 6 bases. The CDR3 spans 13 residues. Per the germline V gene, CDR1 is SGHNT and CDR2 is YENEEA. CDR3 sequence (DNA): TGTGCCAGCAGCTTATCCGCATACAATGAGCAGTTCTTC. Protein product: CASSLSAYNEQFF.

V is TRBV9 and J is TRBJ1-2; perhaps TRBD1 as D (5 bases). CDR3 length: 15 amino acids. Germline V gene data show CDR1 as SGDLS and CDR2 as YYNGEE. V was shortened by 0 bases and J by 3 bases, with 12 bases between the two germline ends. The CDR3 nucleotides are TGTGCCAGCAGCGTAGGGGAAGGGGAGCACTATGGCTACACCTTC. Translating gives CASSVGEGEHYGYTF.

This chain connects TRBV28 to TRBJ2-2, with D possibly being TRBD2 (5 bases). Germline V gene data show CDR1 as MDHEN and CDR2 as SYDVKM. With 6 bases removed from V and 7 bases from J, the gap between germline ends came to 15 bases. The CDR3 is 14 amino acids. The CDR3: CASRAAGANGELFF. The CDR3 nucleotides are TGTGCCAGCAGAGCGGCGGGTGCGAACGGGGAGCTGTTTTTT.

The chain uses TRBV7-8 and TRBJ2-7, with D perhaps TRBD2 (6 bases). This CDR3 has 16 residues. V shed 3 bases and J shed 4 bases, with 19 bases lying between them. CDR1 and CDR2 (germline): SGHVS, FQNEAQ. In DNA form, the CDR3 reads TGTGCCAGCAGCTTTGGTCGCCGGGAGAGGGGTTACGAGCAGTACTTC. Translation: CASSFGRRERGYEQYF.

V is TRBV7-3 and J is TRBJ2-1, with 11 bases matching TRBD2. The CDR3 has 15 residues. The trim removed 5 bases at V and 7 bases at J, leaving 7 bases unmatched. From germline, CDR1 is SGHTA and CDR2 FQGTGA. The CDR3 region is CASSTLAGVANEQFF. CDR3 DNA sequence: TGTGCCAGCAGCACACTAGCGGGAGTTGCTAATGAGCAGTTCTTC.

The chain couples TRBV7-9 to TRBJ2-7; no clear D. Trimming removed 1 base from V and 0 bases from J, with 7 bases in between. Germline V gene lookup returns CDR1 SEHNR and CDR2 FQNEAQ (reference sequence). CDR3 length equals 14 residues. CDR3 nucleotides: TGTGCCAGCAGCTTAGGAAGGAGCTCCTACGAGCAGTACTTC. Translated: CASSLGRSSYEQYF.

The chain is built from TRBV7-2 and TRBJ1-1; D unclear. CDR1 and CDR2 from the germline V gene are SGHTA and FQGNSA. Trimming cost V 1 base and J 4 bases, with 7 bases left between them. The CDR3 spans 13 residues. This chain's CDR3 is CASSLVDGTEAFF. CDR3 nucleotide sequence: TGTGCCAGCAGCTTAGTGGACGGCACTGAAGCTTTCTTT. The variable domain in full, completed from reference TRBV7-2 and TRBJ1-1, reads GAGVSQSPSNKVTEKGKDVELRCDPISGHTALYWYRQSLGQGLEFLIYFQGNSAPDKSGLPSDRFSAERTGGSVSTLTIQRTQQEDSAVYLCASSLVDGTEAFFGQGTRLTVV.